Listed here are 23 T cell receptor beta chains from one sample, sequenced in a study of shared clonotypes between healthy human individuals. TCRdb keeps only in-frame clones here, not all; method: immunoSEQ multiplex PCR. This sample carries 2 million to 2.5 million clones, approximately 96% of them seen once, and the ten largest clones take around 0.13%. The specimen sequenced was naive CD4+ T cells sorted from blood. Described subset: CD45RA+ positively selected. The receptors were sampled from a man aged 18 to 29 in good health.

Regarding this clone: Other DNA sequences of this sample code for an identical CDR3. The chain carries TRBV6-5 and TRBJ2-7; D is uncertain. This CDR3 region has 12 residues. V lost 4 bases and J lost 2, with 6 bases in between. Per germline, CDR1 MNHEY and CDR2 SVGAGI. The CDR3, as DNA: TGTGCCAGCAGTTCTGGTCCCTACGAGCAGTACTTC. It specifies CASSSGPYEQYF.

This clone was seen more than once but under ten times. This chain connects TRBV5-1 to TRBJ1-5; 12 nucleotides agree with TRBD1. The germline V gene has CDR1 SGHRS and CDR2 YFSETQ. J lost 7 bases, V lost 5 bases, and 7 bases had no gene match. The CDR3 totals 15 residues. The CDR3 DNA reads as TGCGCCAGCAGTACCGGGACAGGGGGCTGGCAGCCCCAGCATTTT. It codes for CASSTGTGGWQPQHF.

The chain has TRBV30 and TRBJ2-2; possible D gene TRBD1, 5 bases. Trimming stripped 2 bases from V and 3 bases from J, with 13 bases between. The CDR3 is 15 amino acids. Germline CDR1 GTSNPN, CDR2 SVGIG (reference sequence). CDR3 residues: CAWSPSGWYTGELFF. For the CDR3, the DNA is TGTGCCTGGAGTCCTTCAGGGTGGTACACCGGGGAGCTGTTTTTT.

Turning to this clone: Other DNA sequences of this sample code for an identical CDR3. The V call is TRBV7-2, the J call TRBJ1-1; D is ambiguous. Trimming stripped 1 base from V and 1 base from J, with 4 bases between. Per the germline V gene, CDR1 is SGHTA and CDR2 is FQGNSA. The CDR3 has 13 amino acids. This chain's CDR3 is CASSLGENTEAFF. Here the CDR3 DNA reads TGTGCCAGCAGCTTAGGAGAGAACACTGAAGCTTTCTTT.

For this clone: This sample includes further DNA sequences coding for the same CDR3. The chain employs TRBV5-1 and TRBJ1-1; TRBD1 agrees at 7 bases. The CDR3 contains 13 residues. CDR1 is SGHRS and CDR2 is YFSETQ in the germline V gene. V shed 1 base and J 5 bases; nucleotides not matched to a gene: 2. This chain's CDR3 is CASSLTGDTEAFF. In DNA form, the CDR3 reads TGCGCCAGCAGCTTGACAGGGGATACTGAAGCTTTCTTT.

This chain links TRBV11-2 with TRBJ2-7; 11 nucleotides agree with TRBD1. The length of the CDR3 is 15 residues. J was trimmed by 4 bases and V by 4 bases; bases with no gene match: 6. CDR1 SGHAT and CDR2 FQNNGV come from the germline V gene. The CDR3 nucleotides are TGTGCCAGCAGCTCCCAGGGACAGGGGGTTTACGAGCAGTACTTC. It codes for CASSSQGQGVYEQYF.

The chain joins TRBV5-1 to TRBJ2-7; 13 bases fit TRBD2. There are 13 residues in the CDR3. V was pared by 7 bases and J by 4 bases, with 2 bases of the junction left unmatched. Germline V CDR1 and CDR2: SGHRS, YFSETQ. The CDR3 loop reads CASRTSGGYEQYF. CDR3 bases: TGCGCCAGCCGGACTAGCGGGGGTTACGAGCAGTACTTC.

The chain joins TRBV13 to TRBJ2-7; tentative D call: TRBD2 (6 bases). The V gene lost 0 bases and the J gene lost 7 bases, with 19 bases spanning the gap. The CDR3 extends over 16 amino acids. CDR1 is PRHDT, CDR2 FYEKMQ, per germline (reference sequence). The CDR3 DNA sequence: TGTGCCAGCAGCTTAGGGGTCGGGGGAGGAGGAAGGGAGCAGTACTTC. It encodes CASSLGVGGGGREQYF.

The chain carries TRBV27 and TRBJ2-1; D ambiguous. There are 13 residues in the CDR3. CDR1 is MNHEY, CDR2 SMNVEV, per germline (reference sequence). V lost 4 bases, J lost 4 bases, and 8 bases lay in between. The CDR3 reads CASSWAIYNEQFF. The DNA for the CDR3 is TGTGCCAGCAGTTGGGCCATATACAATGAGCAGTTCTTC.

The rearrangement links TRBV29-1 to TRBJ2-3; 10 positions agree with TRBD1. Germline V gene data show CDR1 as SQVTM and CDR2 as ANQGSEA. The CDR3 sequence is 16 residues long. V was pared by 5 bases and J by 2 bases, with 10 bases of the junction left unmatched. The CDR3 sequence is CSVYLPGQGPTDTQYF. The CDR3 nucleotides read TGCAGCGTTTACCTACCGGGACAGGGGCCCACAGATACGCAGTATTTT.

With respect to this clone: In the same sample, other DNA sequences code for this CDR3. The chain recombines TRBV4-1 with TRBJ2-1, with TRBD2 identical over 10 bases. The V gene end was trimmed by 1 base and the J gene end by 6 bases; junction bases not matched to a gene: 3. The CDR3 extends over 15 amino acids. Germline V CDR1 and CDR2: MGHRA, YSYEKL. The CDR3 DNA reads TGCGCCAGCAGCCAAGGACTAGCGGGCATCAATGAGCAGTTCTTC. As protein: CASSQGLAGINEQFF.

The genes are TRBV7-9 and TRBJ2-6, with D tentatively TRBD1 (6 bases). The CDR3 is made up of 17 amino acids. CDR1 SEHNR and CDR2 FQNEAQ come from the germline V gene (reference sequence). V lost 5 bases to trimming and J lost 0 bases, with 14 bases between them. The CDR3 DNA reads TGTGCCAGCAGCCAACGGACAGTTAGCTCTGGGGCCAACGTCCTGACTTTC. Amino acid sequence: CASSQRTVSSGANVLTF.

The chain carries TRBV6-8 and TRBJ1-2; D is perhaps TRBD1 (5 bases). The CDR3 has 14 residues. Looked up from germline, CDR1 is MNHGY and CDR2 is SAAAGT. V was trimmed by 5 bases and J by 2 bases, leaving 12 bases between them. The DNA for the CDR3 is TGTGCCAGCAGTGCCCTCAGGGACAACTATGGCTACACCTTC. Protein: CASSALRDNYGYTF.

This sequence joins TRBV10-3 and TRBJ2-2; D is tentatively TRBD1 or TRBD2 (5 bases each). V was shortened by 11 bases and J by 2 bases, with 12 bases between the two germline ends. Germline assignment: CDR1 ENHRY and CDR2 SYGVKD. The CDR3 consists of 13 residues. CDR3 residues: CAARDPNTGELFF. CDR3 DNA: TGTGCCGCCCGGGACCCCAACACCGGGGAGCTGTTTTTT.

The chain recombines TRBV20-1 with TRBJ2-7; D remains ambiguous. The ends were cut back, 7 bases at V and 4 bases at J, with 8 bases in the middle. Germline CDR1 is DFQATT and CDR2 is SNEGSKA (reference sequence). CDR3 size: 10 residues. The DNA of the CDR3 is TGCAGTGTCGGCGAGTACGAGCAGTACTTC. The encoded protein is CSVGEYEQYF.

This sequence joins TRBV18 and TRBJ1-4, with D tentatively TRBD1 (6 bases). CDR3 length: 15 residues. Germline CDR1 and CDR2: KGHSH and LQKENI. Trimming shortened V by 0 bases and J by 4 bases, and 9 bases separated the two germline ends. The CDR3 DNA is TGTGCCAGCTCACCACCGACAGGCTTTAATGAAAAACTGTTTTTT. Translating it yields CASSPPTGFNEKLFF.

The CDR3 loop is CASSPDPNGLTKNNEQFF. DNA for the CDR3: TGTGCCAGCAGCCCGGACCCCAACGGACTCACGAAGAACAATGAGCAGTTCTTC. This chain joins TRBV9 and TRBJ2-1; tentatively, D is TRBD2 (5 bases). V shed 4 bases and J shed 5 bases, with 25 bases lying between them. The CDR3 is made up of 18 amino acids. CDR1 SGDLS and CDR2 YYNGEE come from the germline V gene. Drawing the rest from reference TRBV9 and TRBJ2-1, the complete variable domain is DSGVTQTPKHLITATGQRVTLRCSPRSGDLSVYWYQQSLDQGLQFLIQYYNGEERAKGNILERFSAQQFPDLHSELNLSSLELGDSALYFCASSPDPNGLTKNNEQFFGPGTRLTVL.

This clone appeared a single time. The chain recombines TRBV6-1 with TRBJ2-2; 13 nucleotides match TRBD2. The CDR3 loop spans 15 amino acids. V shed 8 bases and J 4 bases; nucleotides not matched to a gene: 4. Germline CDR1 MNHNS, CDR2 SASEGT. The CDR3 nucleotides are TGTGCCAGCGGACTAGCGGGGGTGAGCACCGGGGAGCTGTTTTTT. This translates into CASGLAGVSTGELFF.

For the CDR3, the DNA is TGTGCCAGCAGCTTAGTGGCAGGGTCCACCAACACCGGGGAGCTGTTTTTT. This translates into CASSLVAGSTNTGELFF. The chain is built from TRBV7-2 and TRBJ2-2, with TRBD1 as a possible D gene (5 bases). Looked up from germline, CDR1 is SGHTA and CDR2 is FQGNSA. This CDR3 spans 17 amino acids. Trimming stripped 1 base from V and 2 bases from J, with 14 bases between. Complete variable domain (other parts from reference TRBV7-2 and TRBJ2-2): GAGVSQSPSNKVTEKGKDVELRCDPISGHTALYWYRQSLGQGLEFLIYFQGNSAPDKSGLPSDRFSAERTGGSVSTLTIQRTQQEDSAVYLCASSLVAGSTNTGELFFGEGSRLTVL.

The chain has TRBV11-2 and TRBJ2-5; TRBD1 matches at 9 bases. The CDR3 is 17 residues long. V lost 2 bases, J lost 5 bases, and 12 bases stayed unmatched. The germline CDR1 and CDR2 sequences are SGHAT and FQNNGV. This chain's CDR3 is CASSLSRMTGGLETQYF. In DNA, the CDR3 is TGTGCCAGCAGCTTAAGTAGGATGACAGGGGGTTTGGAGACCCAGTACTTC.

The chain carries TRBV5-6 and TRBJ2-3; D possibly corresponds to TRBD2 (5 bases). This CDR3 has 15 amino acids. Germline V gene data show CDR1 as SGHDT and CDR2 as YYEEEE. The ends were cut back, 3 bases at V and 1 base at J, with 12 bases in the middle. The CDR3 loop reads CASSSREGRTDTQYF. Here the CDR3 DNA reads TGTGCCAGCAGCTCCCGAGAGGGTCGCACAGATACGCAGTATTTT. Complete variable domain (other parts from reference TRBV5-6 and TRBJ2-3): DAGVTQSPTHLIKTRGQQVTLRCSPKSGHDTVSWYQQALGQGPQFIFQYYEEEERQRGNFPDRFSGHQFPNYSSELNVNALLLGDSALYLCASSSREGRTDTQYFGPGTRLTVL.

This clone was seen only once. The chain carries TRBV2 and TRBJ2-1, with D perhaps matching TRBD2 (6 bases). Germline lookup yields CDR1 SNHLY and CDR2 FYNNEI. V shed 2 bases and J shed 2 bases, with 10 bases lying between them. This CDR3 contains 15 residues. In DNA, the CDR3 is TGTGCCAGCAGTGAAATGGGGGGACCCTACAATGAGCAGTTCTTC. Encoded protein: CASSEMGGPYNEQFF.

The V gene is TRBV28, the J gene TRBJ1-3; unclear D gene. The CDR3 consists of 15 residues. Germline assignment: CDR1 MDHEN and CDR2 SYDVKM. The V and J ends lost 2 bases and 3 bases respectively, with 11 bases between them. The CDR3 here is CASSLRALGGNTIYF. CDR3 coding DNA: TGTGCCAGCAGTTTAAGGGCTCTTGGTGGAAACACCATATATTTT.